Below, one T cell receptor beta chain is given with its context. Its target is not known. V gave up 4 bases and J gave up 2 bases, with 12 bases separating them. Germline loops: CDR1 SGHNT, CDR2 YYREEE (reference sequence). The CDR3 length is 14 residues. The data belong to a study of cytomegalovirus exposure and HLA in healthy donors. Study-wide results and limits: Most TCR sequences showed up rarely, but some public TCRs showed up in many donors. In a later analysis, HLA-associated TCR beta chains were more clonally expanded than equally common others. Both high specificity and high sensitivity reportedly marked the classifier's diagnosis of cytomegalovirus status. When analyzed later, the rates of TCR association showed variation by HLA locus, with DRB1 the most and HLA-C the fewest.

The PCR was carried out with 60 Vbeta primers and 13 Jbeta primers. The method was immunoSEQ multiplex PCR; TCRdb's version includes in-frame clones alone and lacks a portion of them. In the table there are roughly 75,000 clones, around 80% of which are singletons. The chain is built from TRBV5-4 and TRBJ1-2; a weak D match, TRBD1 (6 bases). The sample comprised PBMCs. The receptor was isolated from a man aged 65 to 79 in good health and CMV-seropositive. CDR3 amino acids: CASSTGGANYGYTF. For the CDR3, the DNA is TGTGCCAGCAGCACCGGGGGGGCCAACTATGGCTACACCTTC.